The 27 T cell receptor beta chains presented below share a single source sample, sequenced in a study of blood T cells in healthy people across ages. Through a sample-barcoded 5' primer and a J-beta primer mix, a second PCR was run for about 7 to 12 cycles. MiXCR was run by TCRdb on the 5' RACE reads, yielding one entry per CDR3 protein. Seen here are around 1,100,000 distinct CDR3 sequences, 35% to 40% observed once, and the top ten hold around 13%. Source material: blood. The receptors stem from a man aged 18 to 30 in good health.

The chain recombines TRBV28 with TRBJ2-5; D possibly matches TRBD1 or TRBD2 (7 bases each). There are 13 residues in the CDR3. Germline loops: CDR1 MDHEN, CDR2 SYDVKM. V gave up 10 bases and J gave up 11 bases, with 23 bases separating them. The CDR3 reads CAIRGGLVNEQYF. The CDR3 bases are TGTGCCATCAGGGGGGGGTTAGTTAATGAGCAGTACTTC. Full variable domain (missing parts from reference TRBV28 and TRBJ2-5): DVKVTQSSRYLVKRTGEKVFLECVQDMDHENMFWYRQDPGLGLRLIYFSYDVKMKEKGDIPEGYSVSREKKERFSLILESASTNQTSMYLCAIRGGLVNEQYFGPGTRLLVL.

This rearrangement joins TRBV4-3 to TRBJ1-1, with no clear D. Trimming cost V 1 base and J 5 bases, with 11 bases left between them. The CDR3 covers 14 residues. From germline, CDR1 is LGHNA and CDR2 YSLEER. CDR3 in amino acids: CASSQVGTGTEAFF. In DNA, the CDR3 is TGCGCCAGCAGCCAAGTCGGTACGGGGACTGAAGCTTTCTTT.

This clonotype has a single count. The rearrangement links TRBV7-9 to TRBJ2-3, with TRBD1 identical over 10 bases. The CDR3 consists of 18 residues. CDR1 is SEHNR and CDR2 is FQNEAQ in the germline V gene (reference sequence). The ends lost 5 bases at V and 2 bases at J; junction bases unmatched: 13. CDR3 in DNA: TGTGCCAGCAGCCAACCACCAGGACAGGGGGATTTCACAGATACGCAGTATTTT. Its translation: CASSQPPGQGDFTDTQYF. Full variable domain (outside the CDR3, taken from reference TRBV7-9 and TRBJ2-3): DTGVSQNPRHKITKRGQNVTFRCDPISEHNRLYWYRQTLGQGPEFLTYFQNEAQLEKSRLLSDRFSAERPKGSFSTLEIQRTEQGDSAMYLCASSQPPGQGDFTDTQYFGPGTRLTVL.

The chain uses TRBV7-9 and TRBJ1-2; D gene ambiguous. The germline gives CDR1 SEHNR, CDR2 FQNEAQ (reference sequence). Trimming removed 1 base at V and 4 bases at J, with 10 bases between. The CDR3 is 14 amino acids. CDR3 nucleotide sequence: TGTGCCAGCAGCTTAGAAGACGCGTTCTATGGCTACACCTTC. Translated: CASSLEDAFYGYTF.

Comments on this clonotype: One junction end does not reproduce the germline sequence, and a read error may be involved. The V gene is TRBV18, the J gene TRBJ1-1; D call uncertain. CDR1 is KGHSH and CDR2 is LQKENI in the germline V gene. The CDR3 contains 14 residues. Here the CDR3 reads CASSPREGNAEAFF. Written as DNA, the CDR3 is TGTGCCAGCTCACCACGGGAAGGGAACGCTGAAGCTTTCTTT.

The chain employs TRBV7-2 and TRBJ2-5; D is unresolved. Germline V gives CDR1 SGHTA, CDR2 FQGNSA. This CDR3 contains 14 residues. V was cut by 2 bases and J by 0 bases, with 7 bases left in between. The CDR3 reads CASSLSAYQETQYF. As DNA, the CDR3 is TGTGCCAGCAGCTTATCGGCTTACCAAGAGACCCAGTACTTC.

This clonotype occurred a few times. The chain carries TRBV3-1 and TRBJ1-2, with D hard to call. V gave up 0 bases and J gave up 4 bases, with 9 bases separating them. Per germline, CDR1 LGHDT and CDR2 YNNKEL (reference sequence). The CDR3 covers 14 residues. CDR3 in amino acids: CASSQDEGPYGYTF. CDR3 DNA: TGTGCCAGCAGCCAAGATGAGGGCCCCTATGGCTACACCTTC.

The genes are TRBV7-8 and TRBJ1-1; D not certain. V lost 5 bases to trimming and J lost 10 bases, with 14 bases between them. The germline CDR1 and CDR2 sequences are SGHVS and FQNEAQ. The CDR3 extends over 12 amino acids. The CDR3 spells CASSRQKTSAFF. CDR3 nucleotide sequence: TGTGCCAGCAGCCGCCAAAAAACGTCAGCTTTCTTT.

This clonotype was observed a few times. The chain joins TRBV7-2 to TRBJ1-4, with D unresolved. The CDR3 totals 16 residues. Trimming pared 1 base from V and 0 bases from J, leaving 9 bases between. CDR1 is SGHTA and CDR2 is FQGNSA in the germline V gene. CDR3 residues: CASSLVFGATNEKLFF. The CDR3 DNA follows: TGTGCCAGCAGCTTAGTGTTTGGGGCAACTAATGAAAAACTGTTTTTT. Using reference TRBV7-2 and TRBJ1-4 for the parts outside the CDR3, the full variable domain is GAGVSQSPSNKVTEKGKDVELRCDPISGHTALYWYRQSLGQGLEFLIYFQGNSAPDKSGLPSDRFSAERTGGSVSTLTIQRTQQEDSAVYLCASSLVFGATNEKLFFGSGTQLSVL.

In this sample, this clonotype turned up a few times. The chain uses TRBV5-1 and TRBJ1-6, with D unresolved. V lost 0 bases and J 8 bases, leaving 12 bases between the germline ends. Germline CDR1 reads SGHRS; CDR2 reads YFSETQ. This CDR3 has 15 residues. The CDR3 nucleotides are TGCGCCAGCAGCTTGGCCGGCGCCCAGTATTCACCCCTCCACTTT. Amino acids: CASSLAGAQYSPLHF.

The rearrangement uses TRBV5-5 and TRBJ2-2, with TRBD2 matching over 13 bases. With 0 bases clipped from V and 0 bases from J, the junction kept 8 bases outside the gene matches. CDR1 is SGHKS and CDR2 is YYEKEE in the germline V gene (reference sequence). CDR3 size: 20 residues. The CDR3 DNA reads as TGTGCCAGCAGCTTGGAGGCGAGGACTAGCGGGAGAGCGAACACCGGGGAGCTGTTTTTT. This translates into CASSLEARTSGRANTGELFF.

This sequence joins TRBV18 and TRBJ2-7; 8 nucleotides match TRBD1. The trim removed 9 bases at V and 0 bases at J, leaving 10 bases unmatched. Germline V gene data show CDR1 as KGHSH and CDR2 as LQKENI. The CDR3 runs to 15 residues. Here the CDR3 reads CASSLLGQVSYEQYF. CDR3 in DNA: TGTGCCAGTTCCCTCCTGGGACAGGTCTCCTACGAGCAGTACTTC. Combining the CDR3 with reference TRBV18 and TRBJ2-7 gives the whole variable domain NAGVMQNPRHLVRRRGQEARLRCSPMKGHSHVYWYRQLPEEGLKFMVYLQKENIIDESGMPKERFSAEFPKEGPSILRIQQVVRGDSAAYFCASSLLGQVSYEQYFGPGTRLTVT.

About this clonotype: One end of the junction is discordant with germline, which a read error may explain. J is TRBJ2-1 and V is TRBV20-1; 11 bases fit TRBD2. CDR1 and CDR2 (germline): DFQATT, SNEGSKA (reference sequence). This CDR3 contains 16 residues. The CDR3 protein is CSTRDRLAGIIDEQFF. Here the CDR3 DNA reads TGCAGTACTAGAGATAGACTAGCGGGGATTATTGATGAGCAGTTCTTC.

This chain links TRBV10-3 with TRBJ2-1; no firm D call. TRBJ2-7 explains the end of the DNA better; the J call may be wrong. The CDR3 runs 14 residues. CDR1 and CDR2 from the germline V gene are ENHRY and SYGVKD. CDR3 in DNA: TGTGCCATCACCGACGGAAGCTCCTACAATGAGCAGTACTTC. This codes for CAITDGSSYNEQYF.

The rearrangement links TRBV20-1 to TRBJ1-4; no reliable D call. This CDR3 spans 14 amino acids. The germline V gene encodes CDR1 DFQATT and CDR2 SNEGSKA (reference sequence). The V end lost 3 bases, the J end lost 5 bases, and 13 bases lay between the germline ends. This CDR3 is CSARSHPENEKLFF. The CDR3 DNA is TGCAGTGCTAGGAGCCACCCGGAAAATGAAAAACTGTTTTTT.

Comment on this clonotype: Mismatch with germline at one junction end may stem from a read error. This chain links TRBV20-1 with TRBJ1-5, with D perhaps matching TRBD1 (5 bases). CDR1 DFQATT and CDR2 SNEGSKA come from the germline V gene (reference sequence). The CDR3 consists of 17 residues. CDR3 protein: CSASSSGVDGSNQPRHF. The CDR3, as DNA: TGCAGTGCTAGTTCTTCGGGGGTTGACGGTAGCAATCAGCCCCGGCATTTT.

This clonotype was seen a few times. The chain employs TRBV10-3 and TRBJ2-3; 8 nucleotides match TRBD2. The CDR3 runs 14 residues. The trim removed 6 bases at V and 4 bases at J, leaving 6 bases unmatched. Germline CDR1 ENHRY, CDR2 SYGVKD. DNA for the CDR3: TGTGCCATCAGCGGGACTAGTTATGCAGATACGCAGTATTTT. Translation gives CAISGTSYADTQYF.

This chain uses TRBV4-3 with TRBJ2-3; TRBD2 might be the D (5 bases). The germline V gene has CDR1 LGHNA and CDR2 YSLEER. The CDR3 contains 16 residues. The ends were cut back, 2 bases at V and 0 bases at J, with 12 bases in the middle. In DNA, the CDR3 is TGCGCCAGCAGCCAACGGCGGGCCGCTAGCACAGATACGCAGTATTTT. This gives the protein CASSQRRAASTDTQYF.

Only a few counts were recorded for this clonotype. The chain carries TRBV7-2 and TRBJ2-5; no firm D call. The CDR3 loop spans 14 amino acids. V lost 4 bases, J lost 3 bases, and 12 bases lay in between. Looked up from germline, CDR1 is SGHTA and CDR2 is FQGNSA. This CDR3 reads CASSSVFDEETQYF. CDR3 nucleotide sequence: TGTGCCAGCAGCTCCGTTTTCGATGAAGAGACCCAGTACTTC.

This clonotype has a handful of counts. V and J are TRBV12-5 and TRBJ2-4, with D possibly matching TRBD2 (6 bases). The CDR3 is 18 amino acids. The V end was cut by 1 base, the J end by 1 base, with 17 bases between. Germline V CDR1 and CDR2: LGHNT, FRNRAP. Here the CDR3 DNA reads TGTGCTAGTGGTTTGGACGTGGGGGGAGAGGGGGCCAAAAACATTCAGTACTTC. It yields the protein CASGLDVGGEGAKNIQYF.

The V and J genes are TRBV9 and TRBJ1-2; 7 bases line up with TRBD1. Per the germline V gene, CDR1 is SGDLS and CDR2 is YYNGEE. This CDR3 is built from 15 residues. After removal of 4 bases from V and 4 bases from J, the junction contained 10 bases not matched to a gene. DNA for the CDR3: TGTGCCAGCAGCCCCCGGACAGGTCTAGGCTATGGCTACACCTTC. This encodes CASSPRTGLGYGYTF. The full variable domain, completed using reference TRBV9 and TRBJ1-2, is DSGVTQTPKHLITATGQRVTLRCSPRSGDLSVYWYQQSLDQGLQFLIQYYNGEERAKGNILERFSAQQFPDLHSELNLSSLELGDSALYFCASSPRTGLGYGYTFGSGTRLTVV.

The chain joins TRBV28 to TRBJ2-3; D is undetermined. Germline V lookup: CDR1 MDHEN, CDR2 SYDVKM. Trimming left V 3 bases short and J 2 bases short, with 12 bases between. This CDR3 has 15 amino acids. Here the CDR3 DNA reads TGTGCCAGCAGTTTCGTTGGGGTATCCACAGATACGCAGTATTTT. As protein: CASSFVGVSTDTQYF.

This chain joins TRBV29-1 and TRBJ2-5; 8 bases map to TRBD2. The CDR3 sequence is 13 residues long. Germline CDR1 reads SQVTM; CDR2 reads ANQGSEA. CDR3 region: CSVIAGTSETQYF. CDR3 bases: TGCAGTGTCATAGCGGGGACGTCGGAGACCCAGTACTTC.

The chain joins TRBV3-1 to TRBJ1-3, with D unresolved. This CDR3 contains 13 residues. CDR1 and CDR2 (germline): LGHDT, YNNKEL (reference sequence). Between the trimmed V and J ends, which lost 4 bases and 2 bases, there was a span of 6 bases. In nucleotides, the CDR3 is TGTGCCAGCAGCCCTCGGCCTGGAAACACCATATATTTT. Its protein is CASSPRPGNTIYF.

The rearrangement links TRBV6-2 or TRBV6-3 to TRBJ1-2; TRBD1 might be the D (5 bases). The CDR3 contains 15 residues. V shed 0 bases and J shed 8 bases, with 16 bases lying between them. Germline values: CDR1 MNHEY, CDR2 SVGEGT. The CDR3 bases are TGTGCCAGCAGTTACTCGACTTCGGGGGATGAAGGCTACACCTTC. Its translation: CASSYSTSGDEGYTF.

With respect to this clonotype: One base away lies a much larger clone, so this may be a sequencing read error. The rearrangement joins TRBV4-3 to TRBJ2-1; either TRBD1 or TRBD2 may supply D (5 bases each). The end of the DNA fits TRBJ2-7 better, so the J call may be wrong. This CDR3 has 14 residues. CDR1 and CDR2 from the germline V gene are LGHNA and YSLEER. Here the CDR3 DNA reads TGCGCCAGCAGCCAACGGGACGGATACAATGAGCAGTACTTC. Its protein product is CASSQRDGYNEQYF.

V usage is TRBV4-3 and J usage is TRBJ1-2, with TRBD1 matching 7 bases. The CDR3 contains 15 residues. Germline trimming cut 5 bases from V and 3 bases from J; bases unmatched to any gene: 9. Germline V gives CDR1 LGHNA, CDR2 YSLEER. The CDR3 coding sequence is TGCGCCAGCAGCTCCCCCCTCACAGGGGACTATGGCTACACCTTC. This encodes CASSSPLTGDYGYTF.